The 19 T cell receptor beta chains below come from one sample, sequenced in a study of T cells in localized non-small cell lung cancer. The repertoire was sequenced with immunoSEQ multiplex PCR; TCRdb's copy has only in-frame clones and lacks some. The table records roughly 17,000 clones, roughly four fifths of them present only once. Sequenced material: peripheral blood, taken before any cancer treatment. These receptors were obtained from a female donor older than 55 with stage I lung adenocarcinoma.

The V and J genes are TRBV30 and TRBJ1-1; unclear D gene. The germline V and J ends were trimmed by 3 bases and 3 bases, with 11 bases remaining between them. This CDR3 comprises 13 residues. CDR1 is GTSNPN and CDR2 is SVGIG in the germline V gene (reference sequence). The CDR3 bases are TGTGCCTGGAGCCCCGGAGGCGACACTGAAGCTTTCTTT. This codes for CAWSPGGDTEAFF.

The table lists this clone with a count of one. The chain employs TRBV6-5 and TRBJ1-2, with D unresolved. V was pared by 0 bases and J by 4 bases, with 9 bases between. CDR1 is MNHEY and CDR2 is SVGAGI in the germline V gene. The CDR3 sequence is 14 residues long. CDR3 DNA: TGTGCCAGCAGTTACTCCGACGTGGGCTATGGCTACACCTTC. Translated, it gives CASSYSDVGYGYTF.

This chain joins TRBV6-1 and TRBJ2-7, with D unclear. Trimming took off 1 base at V and 1 base at J, with 11 bases between the two ends. Germline assignment: CDR1 MNHNS and CDR2 SASEGT. The CDR3 has 15 residues. This CDR3 reads CASSEGPDGSYEQYF. The DNA for the CDR3 is TGTGCCAGCAGTGAAGGTCCGGACGGGTCCTACGAGCAGTACTTC.

In regard to this clone: Other DNA sequences in this specimen translate into the identical CDR3. The chain recombines TRBV6-5 with TRBJ1-2; 7 bases are shared with TRBD1. Germline trimming cut 2 bases from V and 5 bases from J; bases unmatched to any gene: 8. In germline, CDR1 is MNHEY, CDR2 SVGAGI. This CDR3 spans 15 amino acids. In DNA form, the CDR3 reads TGTGCCAGCAGTTACCGACAGGGCGCCTATTATGGCTACACCTTC. This translates into CASSYRQGAYYGYTF.

The chain joins TRBV11-1 to TRBJ2-1, with D possibly matching TRBD2 (6 bases). The CDR3 runs 15 residues. Germline loops: CDR1 SGHAT, CDR2 FQDESV (reference sequence). The V and J ends lost 3 bases and 9 bases respectively, with 18 bases between them. In DNA form, the CDR3 reads TGTGCCAGCAGCTTGGGGGGATGGAGGTCGGGTGAGCAGTTCTTC. This gives the protein CASSLGGWRSGEQFF. Full variable domain (remainder filled in from reference TRBV11-1 and TRBJ2-1): EAEVAQSPRYKITEKSQAVAFWCDPISGHATLYWYRQILGQGPELLVQFQDESVVDDSQLPKDRFSAERLKGVDSTLKIQPAELGDSAMYLCASSLGGWRSGEQFFGPGTRLTVL.

The chain links TRBV5-1 to TRBJ1-1; D is perhaps TRBD1 (6 bases). CDR3 size: 16 residues. The V gene lost 1 base and the J gene lost 3 bases, with 16 bases spanning the gap. Germline V gives CDR1 SGHRS, CDR2 YFSETQ. The CDR3 region is CASSLIRGRGDTEAFF. The CDR3 region has the DNA TGCGCCAGCAGCTTGATCCGGGGAAGGGGGGACACTGAAGCTTTCTTT.

CDR3 sequence (DNA): TGTGCCAGCAGCCAAGCTGGAAGGGAAAAACTGTTTTTT. It translates to CASSQAGREKLFF. The V gene is TRBV14, the J gene TRBJ1-4; D gene ambiguous. In germline, CDR1 is SGHDN, CDR2 FVKESK. V was clipped by 1 base and J by 8 bases, with 8 bases between them. The CDR3 runs 13 residues.

The chain couples TRBV7-3 to TRBJ2-3, with 13 bases aligning to TRBD2. Trimming cost V 3 bases and J 2 bases; bases outside gene matches: 2. The CDR3 sequence is 16 residues long. Per germline, CDR1 SGHTA and CDR2 FQGTGA. In nucleotides, the CDR3 is TGTGCCAGCAGCTTGACTAGCGGGGGGAACACAGATACGCAGTATTTT. This codes for CASSLTSGGNTDTQYF. Full variable domain (outside the CDR3, taken from reference TRBV7-3 and TRBJ2-3): GAGVSQTPSNKVTEKGKYVELRCDPISGHTALYWYRQSLGQGPEFLIYFQGTGAADDSGLPNDRFFAVRPEGSVSTLKIQRTERGDSAVYLCASSLTSGGNTDTQYFGPGTRLTVL.

V is TRBV6-5 and J is TRBJ1-3; no definite D call. V lost 8 bases and J lost 0, with 8 bases in between. CDR3 length: 13 amino acids. Germline loops: CDR1 MNHEY, CDR2 SVGAGI. CDR3 region: CASHHRSGNTIYF. DNA of the CDR3: TGTGCCAGCCACCACCGCTCTGGAAACACCATATATTTT.

The chain joins TRBV5-1 to TRBJ2-3; D perhaps matches TRBD2 (5 bases). This CDR3 region has 15 residues. With 2 bases removed from V and 2 bases from J, the gap between germline ends came to 12 bases. Germline V CDR1 and CDR2: SGHRS, YFSETQ. The CDR3 DNA is TGCGCCAGCAGCTTCTTCGTCGGGGTCACAGATACGCAGTATTTT. Translating it yields CASSFFVGVTDTQYF.

CDR3: CASSQPVTEAFF. Here the CDR3 DNA reads TGCGCCAGCAGTCAGCCAGTCACTGAAGCTTTCTTT. The V call is TRBV23-1, the J call TRBJ1-1, with D hard to call. TRBV23-1 is an ORF; its function is uncertain. This CDR3 is built from 12 residues. Trimming shortened V by 3 bases and J by 4 bases, and 6 bases separated the two germline ends.

This clone was detected a few times. The rearrangement links TRBV27 to TRBJ2-7, with TRBD2 matching 8 bases. Trimming at V came to 6 bases and at J to 0 bases, leaving 7 bases not matched to a gene. The CDR3 covers 15 residues. Germline assignment: CDR1 MNHEY and CDR2 SMNVEV (reference sequence). The CDR3 nucleotides are TGTGCCAGCAGGATTAGCGGGATGAGCTCCTACGAGCAGTACTTC. Its protein product is CASRISGMSSYEQYF.

This clone was detected only a few times. The chain couples TRBV6-6 to TRBJ2-5; D uncertain. Between the trimmed V and J ends, which lost 6 bases and 0 bases, there was a span of 17 bases. The germline V gene encodes CDR1 MNHNY and CDR2 SVGAGI (reference sequence). This CDR3 spans 16 amino acids. The chain's CDR3 is CASRSTSTVNQETQYF. In DNA, the CDR3 is TGTGCCAGCAGATCAACATCAACCGTAAACCAAGAGACCCAGTACTTC.

This CDR3 reads CASKAGQETQYF. The CDR3 region has the DNA TGTGCCAGCAAGGCAGGGCAGGAGACCCAGTACTTC. The chain joins TRBV2 to TRBJ2-5; possible D gene TRBD1, 5 bases. Trimming shortened V by 7 bases and J by 5 bases, and 11 bases separated the two germline ends. Germline V CDR1 and CDR2: SNHLY, FYNNEI. The CDR3 is made up of 12 amino acids. The whole variable domain, remainder taken from reference TRBV2 and TRBJ2-5, is EPEVTQTPSHQVTQMGQEVILRCVPISNHLYFYWYRQILGQKVEFLVSFYNNEISEKSEIFDDQFSVERPDGSNFTLKIRSTKLEDSAMYFCASKAGQETQYFGPGTRLLVL.

V gene TRBV2 combines with J gene TRBJ2-3; 10 positions match TRBD2. The CDR3 is 15 residues long. With 4 bases clipped from V and 6 bases from J, the junction kept 7 bases outside the gene matches. In germline, CDR1 is SNHLY, CDR2 FYNNEI. The chain's CDR3 is CASSGSGGAGDTQYF. The DNA for the CDR3 is TGTGCCAGCAGTGGGAGCGGGGGGGCCGGGGATACGCAGTATTTT.

The chain uses TRBV30 and TRBJ2-1, with TRBD2 matching 14 bases. V lost 5 bases and J lost 9; bases outside the gene matches: 3. In germline, CDR1 is GTSNPN, CDR2 SVGIG (reference sequence). The CDR3 contains 13 residues. CDR3 protein: CAWGTSGGTEQFF. In nucleotides, the CDR3 is TGTGCCTGGGGGACTAGCGGGGGCACTGAGCAGTTCTTC.

The chain is built from TRBV6-6 and TRBJ2-3, with TRBD1 matching 10 bases. V was pared by 4 bases and J by 6 bases, with 4 bases of the junction left unmatched. CDR3 size: 14 residues. Germline V gives CDR1 MNHNY, CDR2 SVGAGI (reference sequence). Here the CDR3 DNA reads TGTGCCAGCAGTTCGACAGGGGGCGCGGATACGCAGTATTTT. Encoded protein: CASSSTGGADTQYF.

A remark on this clone: This CDR3 is also generated by other DNA sequences in the sample. The V call is TRBV5-1, the J call TRBJ2-7, with D perhaps TRBD2 (5 bases). V dropped 4 bases and J dropped 3 bases, with 8 bases sitting between them. Germline values: CDR1 SGHRS, CDR2 YFSETQ. There are 12 residues in the CDR3. Here the CDR3 DNA reads TGCGCCAGCAGCCTCGGGAACTACGAGCAGTACTTC. It is translated as CASSLGNYEQYF.

The V call is TRBV11-2, the J call TRBJ2-1; the D is unclear. The V gene lost 7 bases and the J gene lost 6 bases, with 10 bases spanning the gap. Germline CDR1 reads SGHAT; CDR2 reads FQNNGV. This CDR3 has 12 residues. Here the CDR3 DNA reads TGTGCCAGCAATCTACTTTCCAATGAGCAGTTCTTC. It specifies CASNLLSNEQFF.